The 30 T cell receptor beta chains listed next were all sequenced from one sample in a study of spatial heterogeneity in lung cancer. Their recognized antigens are unknown. General study results and limits: Tracking of tumor mutation counts was seen in expanded intratumoral alpha and beta TCR counts.

A single record per CDR3 protein comes from TCRdb applying MiXCR to the 5' RACE reads. The sample consists of fewer than 8,500 distinct CDR3 sequences, 6.5% to 9% of them appearing once. This sample's time point: sample taken at primary tumor resection. Sample: lung tumor tissue, taken at surgery. These receptors all come from a female donor with early-stage non-small cell lung cancer.

In its sample, this clonotype was seen a few times. The chain links TRBV9 to TRBJ2-7; D is ambiguous. Per germline, CDR1 SGDLS and CDR2 YYNGEE. V was shortened by 2 bases and J by 2 bases, with 20 bases between the two germline ends. This CDR3 has 17 residues. The CDR3 reads CASSVAATPRVPYEQYF. DNA for the CDR3: TGTGCCAGCAGCGTGGCGGCGACTCCTAGGGTCCCCTACGAGCAGTACTTC.

This clonotype is medium-sized (0.01 to 0.1%) in the sample. V is TRBV4-2 and J is TRBJ1-2; TRBD1 matches 8 bases. This CDR3 spans 16 amino acids. Germline CDR1 and CDR2: LGHNA and YNFKEQ. V trimming: 3 bases; J trimming: 2 bases; junction bases outside the gene matches: 8. This CDR3 is CASSHSGTGANYGYTF. CDR3 nucleotide sequence: TGTGCCAGCAGCCACTCCGGGACAGGAGCAAACTATGGCTACACCTTC.

This clonotype appeared a few times. V is TRBV6-5 and J is TRBJ2-3; 10 nucleotides line up with TRBD2. Germline trimming cut 5 bases from V and 6 bases from J; bases unmatched to any gene: 14. The CDR3 sequence is 17 residues long. Germline V gene lookup returns CDR1 MNHEY and CDR2 SVGAGI. CDR3 protein: CASSRKGLAPNLDTQYF. The CDR3 DNA is TGTGCCAGCAGTCGCAAGGGACTAGCGCCAAATTTGGATACGCAGTATTTT.

There are many counts of this clonotype. The chain couples TRBV6-6 to TRBJ2-3, with TRBD2 matching 13 bases. CDR3 length: 15 amino acids. Germline-derived CDR1 and CDR2 are MNHNY and SVGAGI (reference sequence). Trimming removed 5 bases from V and 3 bases from J; junction bases left unmatched: 2. The CDR3 nucleotides read TGTGCCAGCAGTCTGGGACTAGCGGGGACAGATACGCAGTATTTT. Protein sequence: CASSLGLAGTDTQYF.

In its sample, this clonotype was seen many times. The chain combines TRBV14 with TRBJ2-1; D remains ambiguous. Germline V gene data show CDR1 as SGHDN and CDR2 as FVKESK. This CDR3 is built from 13 residues. The germline V and J ends were trimmed by 0 bases and 7 bases, with 7 bases remaining between them. The CDR3 sequence is CASSQDIRNEQFF. The DNA of the CDR3 is TGTGCCAGCAGCCAAGATATCCGAAATGAGCAGTTCTTC.

Judged by abundance, this clonotype is medium-sized. The chain carries TRBV5-6 and TRBJ1-6, with D possibly matching TRBD1 (5 bases). V lost 0 bases, J lost 0 bases, and 13 bases lay in between. Germline V gene lookup returns CDR1 SGHDT and CDR2 YYEEEE. The CDR3 is 18 residues long. The CDR3 loop is CASSLGGARASYNSPLHF. Written as DNA, the CDR3 is TGTGCCAGCAGCTTGGGAGGGGCCCGCGCCTCCTATAATTCACCCCTCCACTTT.

This clonotype has ten or more counts. The chain couples TRBV14 to TRBJ1-4; D is ambiguous. The CDR3 covers 15 residues. Between the trimmed V and J ends, which lost 3 bases and 8 bases, there was a span of 16 bases. Germline values: CDR1 SGHDN, CDR2 FVKESK. CDR3 nucleotide sequence: TGTGCCAGCAGCCAGGATACCCGTGACTTCGAAAAACTGTTTTTT. This translates into CASSQDTRDFEKLFF. Full variable domain (rest looked up from reference TRBV14 and TRBJ1-4): EAGVTQFPSHSVIEKGQTVTLRCDPISGHDNLYWYRRVMGKEIKFLLHFVKESKQDESGMPNNRFLAERTGGTYSTLKVQPAELEDSGVYFCASSQDTRDFEKLFFGSGTQLSVL.

V gene TRBV6-5 combines with J gene TRBJ2-1, with 7 bases fitting TRBD1. CDR1 and CDR2 (germline): MNHEY, SVGAGI. The CDR3 consists of 13 residues. V lost 6 bases to trimming and J lost 6 bases; unmatched junction nucleotides: 5. The CDR3 DNA reads TGTGCCAGCAGATCACAGGGGCGCAATGAGCAGTTCTTC. Translating it yields CASRSQGRNEQFF.

This clonotype is categorized as medium-sized. The chain carries TRBV5-1 and TRBJ1-3; 8 bases are shared with TRBD1. V lost 6 bases to trimming and J lost 0 bases; unmatched junction nucleotides: 5. Germline loops: CDR1 SGHRS, CDR2 YFSETQ. This CDR3 is 15 amino acids long. Written as DNA, the CDR3 is TGCGCCAGCACCTTAACAGGGGGCTCTGGAAACACCATATATTTT. This gives the protein CASTLTGGSGNTIYF.

This clonotype was counted ten times or more. This chain links TRBV6-1 with TRBJ1-5, with a possible D match to TRBD1 (5 bases). The V end was cut by 4 bases, the J end by 4 bases, with 8 bases between. Germline V gives CDR1 MNHNS, CDR2 SASEGT. CDR3 length: 13 amino acids. The CDR3 coding sequence is TGTGCCAGCAGTGGGACACCTAATCAGCCCCAGCATTTT. This sequence encodes CASSGTPNQPQHF.

The rearrangement uses TRBV7-8 and TRBJ1-2; D is ambiguous. The CDR3 has 14 amino acids. The V gene lost 1 base and the J gene lost 11 bases, with 17 bases spanning the gap. Germline V gene sequence: CDR1 SGHVS, CDR2 FQNEAQ. The CDR3 coding sequence is TGTGCCAGCAGCTTAGGTACAAAGGTCTATGAATACACCTTC. Protein sequence: CASSLGTKVYEYTF.

This clonotype is deemed medium-sized. CDR3 in amino acids: CASSFWTGGTEAFF. CDR3 nucleotides: TGTGCCAGCAGCTTTTGGACAGGGGGGACTGAAGCTTTCTTT. The chain combines TRBV11-2 with TRBJ1-1; 10 nucleotides match TRBD1. CDR1 SGHAT and CDR2 FQNNGV come from the germline V gene. Unmatched junction bases numbered 3, after V lost 3 bases and J lost 5 bases. The CDR3 spans 14 residues.

This clonotype is categorized as medium-sized (0.01 to 0.1%). The rearrangement uses TRBV4-1 and TRBJ2-4; unclear D gene. From germline, CDR1 is MGHRA and CDR2 YSYEKL. This CDR3 region has 17 residues. V lost 1 base, J lost 2 bases, and 15 bases lay in between. CDR3 in amino acids: CASSQGIGKRTKNIQYF. DNA for the CDR3: TGCGCCAGCAGCCAAGGAATAGGGAAGAGGACCAAAAACATTCAGTACTTC.

This clonotype has ten or more counts. The gene calls are TRBV20-1 and TRBJ2-2; TRBD1 or TRBD2 may be the D gene (5 bases each). V shed 3 bases and J shed 8 bases, with 16 bases lying between them. This CDR3 has 14 residues. CDR1 and CDR2 from the germline V gene are DFQATT and SNEGSKA (reference sequence). The CDR3 DNA sequence: TGCAGTGCTAGTCTATTTAGGGGAGCTGGGGAGCTGTTTTTT. Translated: CSASLFRGAGELFF.

This clonotype was detected only a few times. This chain uses TRBV6-2 or TRBV6-3 with TRBJ2-7; 12 bases align to TRBD2. There are 14 residues in the CDR3. Germline values: CDR1 MNHEY, CDR2 SVGEGT. The ends lost 6 bases at V and 4 bases at J; junction bases unmatched: 4. The CDR3 nucleotides are TGTGCCAGCAGGCCCGGACTAGCGGGATACGAGCAGTACTTC. Protein: CASRPGLAGYEQYF.

This clonotype was seen ten or more times. The V and J genes are TRBV20-1 and TRBJ2-7; a possible D gene is TRBD1 (5 bases). V was shortened by 2 bases and J by 6 bases, with 20 bases between the two germline ends. The CDR3 is made up of 15 amino acids. Germline-derived CDR1 and CDR2 are DFQATT and SNEGSKA (reference sequence). CDR3 protein: CSARPRQSSYSEQYF. The CDR3, as DNA: TGCAGTGCTAGACCGAGACAGTCCTCCTACTCCGAGCAGTACTTC.

This clonotype was seen at least ten times. The chain has TRBV7-2 and TRBJ2-5; D might be TRBD2 (6 bases). V was pared by 3 bases and J by 5 bases, with 13 bases between. The CDR3 spans 14 residues. Per the germline V gene, CDR1 is SGHTA and CDR2 is FQGNSA. CDR3 sequence reads: CASSLPGLFETQYF. The CDR3 DNA reads TGTGCCAGCAGCTTGCCCGGACTATTCGAGACCCAGTACTTC.

J is TRBJ1-2 and V is TRBV20-1; possibly TRBD1 for D (5 bases). CDR1 DFQATT and CDR2 SNEGSKA come from the germline V gene (reference sequence). V was cut by 4 bases and J by 4 bases, with 10 bases left in between. The CDR3 runs to 12 residues. CDR3 amino acids: CSANGGGYGYTF. CDR3 nucleotide sequence: TGCAGTGCTAACGGGGGTGGCTATGGCTACACCTTC.

For this clonotype: Germline and junction disagree at one end, which may indicate a read error. The chain links TRBV7-9 to TRBJ2-7; 7 bases are a match to TRBD1. The CDR3 extends over 15 amino acids. The germline gives CDR1 SEHNR, CDR2 FQNEAQ (reference sequence). The CDR3 sequence is CASSLATGTVYEQYF. Here the CDR3 DNA reads TGTGCCAGCAGCCTAGCTACCGGGACAGTATACGAGCAGTACTTC.

Within the sample, this clonotype is medium-sized. V usage is TRBV20-1 and J usage is TRBJ1-5, with D perhaps matching TRBD1 (6 bases). Germline values: CDR1 DFQATT, CDR2 SNEGSKA (reference sequence). Trimming pared 2 bases from V and 3 bases from J, leaving 8 bases between. The CDR3 spans 13 residues. CDR3 sequence (DNA): TGCAGTGCTAGACGACAGGACAATCAGCCCCAGCATTTT. This sequence encodes CSARRQDNQPQHF.

This clonotype was detected many times. The J gene is TRBJ2-5, the V gene TRBV11-2; tentative D call: TRBD2 (6 bases). CDR3 length: 14 residues. Germline CDR1 SGHAT, CDR2 FQNNGV. Trimming stripped 11 bases from V and 4 bases from J, with 20 bases between. CDR3 loop: CACGGLTDLETQYF. The CDR3 DNA reads TGTGCCTGTGGGGGGTTGACAGACTTAGAGACCCAGTACTTC.

V usage is TRBV5-8 and J usage is TRBJ1-4; D uncertain. The CDR3 extends over 14 amino acids. Trimming took off 2 bases at V and 0 bases at J, with 5 bases between the two ends. The germline gives CDR1 SGHTS, CDR2 YDEGEE. The CDR3 protein is CASSFSATNEKLFF. The DNA of the CDR3 is TGTGCCAGCAGCTTCTCTGCAACTAATGAAAAACTGTTTTTT.

At least ten counts were recorded for this clonotype. The chain is built from TRBV20-1 and TRBJ2-7; D is ambiguous. Per germline, CDR1 DFQATT and CDR2 SNEGSKA (reference sequence). The CDR3 covers 12 residues. Trimming took 3 bases from V and 2 from J, leaving 8 bases between them. CDR3 sequence: CSASRSAYEQYF. The CDR3 DNA sequence: TGCAGTGCTAGCCGATCAGCCTACGAGCAGTACTTC.

The chain carries TRBV6-2 or TRBV6-3 and TRBJ2-5; perhaps TRBD2 as D (5 bases). Germline loops: CDR1 MNHEY, CDR2 SVGEGT. With 0 bases removed from V and 7 bases from J, the gap between germline ends came to 12 bases. There are 14 residues in the CDR3. CDR3 sequence reads: CASSYSTGSGTQYF. The CDR3 region has the DNA TGTGCCAGCAGTTACTCGACGGGGTCGGGGACCCAGTACTTC.

This clonotype was recorded at least ten times. V and J are TRBV20-1 and TRBJ2-6; D gene unclear. With 4 bases removed from V and 3 bases from J, the gap between germline ends came to 4 bases. The germline V gene has CDR1 DFQATT and CDR2 SNEGSKA (reference sequence). The CDR3 spans 12 residues. The CDR3 DNA reads as TGCAGTGCTATTGATGGGGCCAACGTCCTGACTTTC. Its translation is CSAIDGANVLTF.

By sample fraction, this clonotype is medium-sized. This chain links TRBV6-1 with TRBJ2-1, with 10 bases lining up with TRBD1. The CDR3 covers 15 residues. CDR1 MNHNS and CDR2 SASEGT come from the germline V gene. V shed 7 bases, J shed 3 bases, and the junction held 6 bases outside the gene matches. The CDR3 coding sequence is TGTGCCAGCATACACCGGGACAGGGGCTACAATGAGCAGTTCTTC. Translation: CASIHRDRGYNEQFF.

This clonotype is classed as medium-sized (0.01 to 0.1%). The chain couples TRBV5-4 to TRBJ2-3; maybe TRBD2 (5 bases). Deletions cut 3 bases from V and 2 bases from J, with 13 bases between. Germline V gene lookup returns CDR1 SGHNT and CDR2 YYREEE (reference sequence). The CDR3 runs 15 residues. The CDR3 is CASSSRDYDTDTQYF. Written as DNA, the CDR3 is TGTGCCAGCAGCTCGAGAGACTATGACACAGATACGCAGTATTTT.

This clonotype was seen repeatedly, ten times or more. V gene TRBV5-1 combines with J gene TRBJ1-1; 8 bases are a match to TRBD1. With 0 bases clipped from V and 4 bases from J, the junction kept 5 bases outside the gene matches. Germline lookup yields CDR1 SGHRS and CDR2 YFSETQ. The CDR3 is made up of 15 amino acids. This chain's CDR3 is CASSLGGQGGTEAFF. The CDR3, as DNA: TGCGCCAGCAGCTTGGGTGGACAGGGCGGCACTGAAGCTTTCTTT.

This clonotype was counted at least ten times. The rearrangement joins TRBV5-1 to TRBJ1-1; a weak D match, TRBD1 (5 bases). This CDR3 has 15 amino acids. Germline values: CDR1 SGHRS, CDR2 YFSETQ. V was clipped by 0 bases and J by 4 bases, with 13 bases between them. CDR3 DNA: TGCGCCAGCAGCTTGGGGGCAGACAGCACCACTGAAGCTTTCTTT. This translates into CASSLGADSTTEAFF.

This clonotype was picked up many times. The rearrangement joins TRBV12-3 or TRBV12-4 to TRBJ1-6, with a possible D match to TRBD1 (5 bases). The germline V and J ends were trimmed by 1 base and 5 bases, with 12 bases remaining between them. The CDR3 spans 16 residues. CDR3 sequence: CASSLGGGGNNSPLHF. DNA for the CDR3: TGTGCCAGCAGTTTAGGAGGCGGGGGGAATAATTCACCCCTCCACTTT.